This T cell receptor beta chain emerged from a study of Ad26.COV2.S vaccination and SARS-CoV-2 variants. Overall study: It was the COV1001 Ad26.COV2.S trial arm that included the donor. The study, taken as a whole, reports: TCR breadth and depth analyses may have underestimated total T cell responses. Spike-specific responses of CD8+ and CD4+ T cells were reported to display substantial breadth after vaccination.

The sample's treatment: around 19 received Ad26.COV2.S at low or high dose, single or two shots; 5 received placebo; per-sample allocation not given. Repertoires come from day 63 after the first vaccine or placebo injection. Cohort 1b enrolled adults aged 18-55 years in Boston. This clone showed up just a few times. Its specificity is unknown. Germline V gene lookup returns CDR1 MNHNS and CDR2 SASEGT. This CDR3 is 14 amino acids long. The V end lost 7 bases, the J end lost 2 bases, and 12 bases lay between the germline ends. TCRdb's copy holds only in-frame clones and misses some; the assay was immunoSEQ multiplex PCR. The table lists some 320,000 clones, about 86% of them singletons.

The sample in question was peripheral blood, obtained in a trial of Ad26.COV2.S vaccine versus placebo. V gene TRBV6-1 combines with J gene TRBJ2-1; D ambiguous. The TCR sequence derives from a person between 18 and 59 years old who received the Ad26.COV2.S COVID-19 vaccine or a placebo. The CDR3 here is CASTYNPTYNEQFF. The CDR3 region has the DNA TGTGCCAGCACCTATAACCCAACCTACAATGAGCAGTTCTTC.